These 30 T cell receptor beta chains share one sample of origin, sequenced in a study of post-analysis software for immune sequencing data. Study-level points and caveats: Relative to controls, patients had five TRBV segments at higher frequency, with TRBV5-6, TRBV5-1 and TRBV20-1 among these.

Antigen specificity for these receptors is unknown. Unique molecular identifiers had been added to the TCR beta cDNA libraries. TCRdb ran MiXCR on the PCR reads and lists one entry per CDR3 protein. The sample yields just over 250,000 distinct CDR3 sequences, 36% seen once. What was sequenced was blood. The receptors here all came from a girl between 10 and 17 years old with multiple sclerosis.

This clonotype has ten or more counts. Mismatch with germline at one junction end may stem from a read error. The J gene is TRBJ2-5, the V gene TRBV7-8; unclear D gene. Per the germline V gene, CDR1 is SGHVS and CDR2 is FQNEAQ. The CDR3 consists of 11 residues. CDR3 bases: TGTGCCAGCAGTTTAGCAGAGACCCAGTACTTC. As protein: CASSLAETQYF.

The chain combines TRBV7-8 with TRBJ1-1; D is perhaps TRBD1 (6 bases). CDR3 length: 15 amino acids. Germline loops: CDR1 SGHVS, CDR2 FQNEAQ. Trimming shortened V by 0 bases and J by 1 base, and 9 bases separated the two germline ends. CDR3 nucleotides: TGTGCCAGCAGCTTAGCGCACAGGGAGAACACTGAAGCTTTCTTT. Translation gives CASSLAHRENTEAFF. The variable domain in full, completed from reference TRBV7-8 and TRBJ1-1, reads GAGVSQSPRYKVAKRGQDVALRCDPISGHVSLFWYQQALGQGPEFLTYFQNEAQLDKSGLPSDRFFAERPEGSVSTLKIQRTQQEDSAVYLCASSLAHRENTEAFFGQGTRLTVV.

The chain uses TRBV6-2 or TRBV6-3 and TRBJ1-2, with D possibly being TRBD1 (5 bases). Trimming took 7 bases from V and 4 from J, leaving 16 bases between them. The CDR3 runs 14 residues. Germline loops: CDR1 MNHEY, CDR2 SVGEGT. The CDR3 spells CASTGLFPPYGYTF. The CDR3 coding sequence is TGTGCCAGCACGGGGCTCTTCCCTCCCTATGGCTACACCTTC.

Concerning this clonotype itself: Being one base from a much bigger clone, this may be a read error. CDR3 in amino acids: CANRRDNYGYTF. In DNA form, the CDR3 reads TGCGCCAACAGAAGGGATAACTATGGCTACACCTTC. The rearrangement links TRBV5-1 to TRBJ1-2; no firm D call. Germline V gene sequence: CDR1 SGHRS, CDR2 YFSETQ. V lost 9 bases and J lost 1, with 10 bases in between. There are 12 residues in the CDR3.

This clonotype was observed a few times. The V and J genes are TRBV2 and TRBJ2-3; 9 bases agree with TRBD1. Germline CDR1 SNHLY, CDR2 FYNNEI. V was pared by 9 bases and J by 4 bases, with 5 bases of the junction left unmatched. This CDR3 region has 13 residues. This chain's CDR3 is CARRDRVADTQYF. In nucleotides, the CDR3 is TGTGCCAGGCGGGACAGGGTGGCAGATACGCAGTATTTT.

Many counts were recorded for this clonotype. The V call is TRBV11-2, the J call TRBJ2-1, with TRBD1 as a possible D gene (5 bases). Trimming stripped 5 bases from V and 0 bases from J, with 11 bases between. The germline V gene encodes CDR1 SGHAT and CDR2 FQNNGV. CDR3 size: 15 residues. CDR3 amino acids: CASSATGSSYNEQFF. The CDR3 DNA reads as TGTGCCAGCAGCGCTACAGGAAGCTCCTACAATGAGCAGTTCTTC.

Remarks on this clonotype: It may be a read error: a sequence one base away is much more abundant. The V gene is TRBV5-1, the J gene TRBJ2-4; D is uncertain. The CDR3 has 14 amino acids. The V gene's germline CDR1 is SGHRS and CDR2 YFSETQ. Trimming shortened V by 0 bases and J by 13 bases, and 17 bases separated the two germline ends. The CDR3 is CASSLGDPRNEQYF. CDR3 DNA sequence: TGCGCCAGCAGCTTGGGAGACCCGCGGAATGAGCAGTACTTC.

There are many counts of this clonotype. The CDR3 loop is CASSRGTRATQYF. In DNA, the CDR3 is TGTGCCAGCAGCCGAGGGACGCGGGCGACCCAGTACTTC. The chain is built from TRBV14 and TRBJ2-5; either TRBD1 or TRBD2 may supply D (5 bases each). This CDR3 region has 13 residues. The ends were cut back, 4 bases at V and 7 bases at J, with 13 bases in the middle. The germline gives CDR1 SGHDN, CDR2 FVKESK.

This clonotype was seen more than once but under ten times. The chain couples TRBV20-1 to TRBJ1-2; D is undetermined. V was pared by 5 bases and J by 5 bases, with 9 bases between. CDR1 and CDR2 from the germline V gene are DFQATT and SNEGSKA (reference sequence). This CDR3 is built from 11 residues. For the CDR3, the DNA is TGCAGTGCTCACAGCCTTTATGGCTACACCTTC. Its translation: CSAHSLYGYTF.

This clonotype occurred a few times. The V gene is TRBV5-1, the J gene TRBJ2-3; TRBD1 matches at 10 bases. CDR3 size: 17 residues. Germline values: CDR1 SGHRS, CDR2 YFSETQ. V lost 3 bases, J lost 1 base, and 8 bases stayed unmatched. CDR3: CASSSSWTGGGTDTQYF. The CDR3 nucleotides are TGCGCCAGCAGCTCCTCCTGGACAGGGGGAGGCACAGATACGCAGTATTTT. The variable domain in full, with the rest retrieved from reference TRBV5-1 and TRBJ2-3, is KAGVTQTPRYLIKTRGQQVTLSCSPISGHRSVSWYQQTPGQGLQFLFEYFSETQRNKGNFPGRFSGRQFSNSRSEMNVSTLELGDSALYLCASSSSWTGGGTDTQYFGPGTRLTVL.

This clonotype was observed a few times. CDR3 bases: TGCAGTGCTAGAGCTAAAGGGCCAGGGCCTAATCAGCCCCAGCATTTT. Translated: CSARAKGPGPNQPQHF. The V gene is TRBV20-1, the J gene TRBJ1-5; a possible D gene is TRBD1 (5 bases). This CDR3 contains 16 residues. CDR1 is DFQATT and CDR2 is SNEGSKA in the germline V gene (reference sequence). V was clipped by 1 base and J by 4 bases, with 17 bases between them.

About this clonotype: One end of the junction fails to match germline, which may point to a read error. The rearrangement links TRBV19 to TRBJ2-4; D tentatively reads TRBD1 or TRBD2 (5 bases each). The germline V gene has CDR1 LNHDA and CDR2 SQIVND (reference sequence). The CDR3 sequence is 18 residues long. The CDR3 DNA sequence: TGTGCCAGTAGTATGGAGGACCAGGGAGTGAGGGGCACAGATACGCAGCACTTC. Its protein is CASSMEDQGVRGTDTQHF.

This clonotype was picked up a small number of times. V is TRBV5-1 and J is TRBJ1-4; D may be TRBD1 (6 bases). Germline lookup yields CDR1 SGHRS and CDR2 YFSETQ. The V and J ends lost 2 bases and 4 bases respectively, with 12 bases between them. The CDR3 has 15 residues. CDR3 sequence (DNA): TGCGCCAGCAGCTTAAACAGGGCGGGTAATGAAAAACTGTTTTTT. Translating it yields CASSLNRAGNEKLFF.

With regard to this clonotype: This may come from a read error, since a much larger clone is one base off. CDR3 nucleotides: TGTGCCAGCAGTGGGGGACAGGAGAACTATGGCTACACCTTC. Protein sequence: CASSGGQENYGYTF. The V gene is TRBV7-9, the J gene TRBJ1-2; the match to TRBD1 covers 8 bases. Germline loops: CDR1 SEHNR, CDR2 FQNEAQ (reference sequence). The CDR3 is 14 residues long. V shed 6 bases and J 2 bases; nucleotides not matched to a gene: 5.

A word on this clonotype: Possible read error: a much larger clone is one base away. The chain combines TRBV14 with TRBJ1-6; the match to TRBD1 covers 8 bases. Germline V gene lookup returns CDR1 SGHDN and CDR2 FVKESK. This CDR3 contains 14 residues. CDR3: CASSLAGGGSPPHF. CDR3 DNA: TGTGCCAGCAGCCTAGCAGGGGGCGGTTCACCCCCCCACTTT.

This clonotype was recorded at least ten times. The rearrangement links TRBV20-1 to TRBJ2-1; a weak D match, TRBD1 (6 bases). Germline V CDR1 and CDR2: DFQATT, SNEGSKA (reference sequence). This CDR3 comprises 14 residues. V was cut by 6 bases and J by 8 bases, with 20 bases left in between. The CDR3 spells CSADGPAGDDEQFF. The CDR3 DNA is TGCAGTGCAGACGGCCCAGCAGGGGACGATGAGCAGTTCTTC.

This clonotype was seen only a few times. The CDR3 loop is CASSQDRTDNSPLHF. DNA for the CDR3: TGTGCCAGCAGCCAAGATCGGACAGATAATTCACCCCTCCACTTT. This chain links TRBV3-1 with TRBJ1-6; TRBD1 is a possible D gene (6 bases). CDR1 and CDR2 (germline): LGHDT, YNNKEL (reference sequence). V dropped 0 bases and J dropped 5 bases, with 8 bases sitting between them. The CDR3 contains 15 residues.

This clonotype was observed many times. The chain couples TRBV4-1 to TRBJ2-7, with 9 bases aligning to TRBD1. The junction had 0 bases not matched to a gene; V was cut back by 0 bases and J by 3 bases. There are 14 residues in the CDR3. Per the germline V gene, CDR1 is MGHRA and CDR2 is YSYEKL. Here the CDR3 DNA reads TGCGCCAGCAGCCAAGAGACAGGGGGCTACGAGCAGTACTTC. As protein: CASSQETGGYEQYF.

This clonotype was recorded many times. This sequence joins TRBV7-2 and TRBJ2-1; no clear D gene. Trimming left V 6 bases short and J 10 bases short, with 10 bases between. This CDR3 has 11 residues. The germline CDR1 and CDR2 sequences are SGHTA and FQGNSA. CDR3 sequence: CASRGIVEQFF. The DNA for the CDR3 is TGTGCCAGCAGAGGGATTGTAGAGCAGTTCTTC.

J is TRBJ1-1 and V is TRBV11-3; D unresolved. V lost 8 bases and J lost 4, with 8 bases in between. The CDR3 sequence is 11 residues long. CDR1 and CDR2 from the germline V gene are SGHNT and YENEEA. CDR3 nucleotide sequence: TGTGCCAGCGCTTTAAGCACTGAAGCTTTCTTT. Translating gives CASALSTEAFF.

The sample holds many counts of this clonotype. This chain's CDR3 is CASRSTGASGANVLTF. CDR3 sequence (DNA): TGTGCCAGCAGGTCGACAGGGGCCTCTGGGGCCAACGTCCTGACTTTC. The chain uses TRBV28 and TRBJ2-6; TRBD1 agrees at 8 bases. In germline, CDR1 is MDHEN, CDR2 SYDVKM. The CDR3 sequence is 16 residues long. Unmatched junction bases numbered 4, after V lost 6 bases and J lost 0 bases.

The V call is TRBV5-1, the J call TRBJ2-1, with D unclear. The V end was cut by 0 bases, the J end by 0 bases, with 10 bases between. Germline CDR1 reads SGHRS; CDR2 reads YFSETQ. The CDR3 length is 16 residues. The CDR3 nucleotides are TGCGCCAGCAGCTTGGGCGTAACGAGCTCCTACAATGAGCAGTTCTTC. Protein sequence: CASSLGVTSSYNEQFF.

J is TRBJ2-1 and V is TRBV19; possibly TRBD2 for D (5 bases). CDR3 length: 12 amino acids. Trimming stripped 3 bases from V and 9 bases from J, with 9 bases between. Per germline, CDR1 LNHDA and CDR2 SQIVND (reference sequence). CDR3 DNA: TGTGCCAGTAGTATTTTCCGGGGTGAGCAGTTCTTC. This sequence encodes CASSIFRGEQFF.

Worth noting for this clonotype: This may arise from a read error, as a much more abundant clone is one base away. The J gene is TRBJ2-6, the V gene TRBV5-1; no definite D call. CDR1 SGHRS and CDR2 YFSETQ come from the germline V gene. Between the trimmed V and J ends, which lost 9 bases and 3 bases, there was a span of 13 bases. The CDR3 runs to 14 residues. The CDR3 bases are TGCGCCAACTGCGACGGTTTTGGGGCCAACGTCCTGACTTTC. As protein: CANCDGFGANVLTF.

This clonotype was detected a few times. The CDR3: CASSQDRVTGELFF. In DNA, the CDR3 is TGTGCCAGCAGCCAAGATCGTGTCACCGGGGAGCTGTTTTTT. The rearrangement links TRBV3-1 to TRBJ2-2; D call uncertain. Trimming took 0 bases from V and 4 from J, leaving 6 bases between them. CDR1 and CDR2 (germline): LGHDT, YNNKEL (reference sequence). The CDR3 totals 14 residues.

A note on this clonotype: A clone one base away is much larger, so this may be a read error. This sequence joins TRBV6-5 and TRBJ2-5; D is uncertain. The CDR3 runs 16 residues. Germline V gene sequence: CDR1 MNHEY, CDR2 SVGAGI. The CDR3 region is CAGSSTPYWEQETQYF. CDR3 in DNA: TGTGCCGGCAGTTCCACACCGTATTGGGAACAAGAGACCCAGTACTTC.

This clonotype was counted at least ten times. The CDR3 spells CASSLFGARRGEQFF. The CDR3 DNA sequence: TGTGCCAGCAGCTTGTTTGGGGCGAGGCGGGGTGAGCAGTTCTTC. The chain employs TRBV5-4 and TRBJ2-1, with TRBD2 as a possible D gene (6 bases). V was pared by 1 base and J by 9 bases, with 17 bases between. The CDR3 totals 15 residues. Germline CDR1 reads SGHNT; CDR2 reads YYREEE (reference sequence).

The chain joins TRBV7-2 to TRBJ2-5; 10 bases line up with TRBD2. The CDR3 is 17 residues long. CDR1 SGHTA and CDR2 FQGNSA come from the germline V gene. Germline trimming cut 3 bases from V and 7 bases from J; bases unmatched to any gene: 14. The CDR3 DNA reads TGTGCCAGCAGCTTGAGCCCCGGGCTAGCGGGAGTCGGGACCCAGTACTTC. It translates to CASSLSPGLAGVGTQYF.

The chain joins TRBV4-2 to TRBJ1-4; D is undetermined. CDR3 length equals 14 residues. The germline V gene encodes CDR1 LGHNA and CDR2 YNFKEQ. The ends were cut back, 0 bases at V and 6 bases at J, with 8 bases in the middle. The CDR3 coding sequence is TGTGCCAGCAGCCAAGAACCGGGTGATGAAAAACTGTTTTTT. This encodes CASSQEPGDEKLFF.

This clonotype was detected a few times. A much more abundant neighbour one base away suggests this may be a read error. The CDR3 here is CSARVRKWTGWNNEQYF. The DNA of the CDR3 is TGCAGTGCTAGAGTCAGAAAGTGGACAGGGTGGAACAATGAGCAGTACTTC. This rearrangement joins TRBV20-1 to TRBJ2-5; 8 nucleotides line up with TRBD1. With V trimmed by 1 base and J by 11 bases, 21 bases remained unmatched. CDR3 length equals 17 residues. Germline CDR1 is DFQATT and CDR2 is SNEGSKA (reference sequence).